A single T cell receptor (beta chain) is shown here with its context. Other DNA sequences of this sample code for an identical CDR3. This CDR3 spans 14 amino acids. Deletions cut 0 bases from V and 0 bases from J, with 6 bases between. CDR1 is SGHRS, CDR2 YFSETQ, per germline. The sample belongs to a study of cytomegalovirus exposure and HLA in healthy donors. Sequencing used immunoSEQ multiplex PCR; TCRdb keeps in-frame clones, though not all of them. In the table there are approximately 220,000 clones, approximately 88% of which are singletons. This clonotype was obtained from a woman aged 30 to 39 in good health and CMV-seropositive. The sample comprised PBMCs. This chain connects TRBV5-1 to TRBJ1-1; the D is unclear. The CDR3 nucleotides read TGCGCCAGCAGCTTGGACGGATTGAACACTGAAGCTTTCTTT. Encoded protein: CASSLDGLNTEAFF. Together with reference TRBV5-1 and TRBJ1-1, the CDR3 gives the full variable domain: KAGVTQTPRYLIKTRGQQVTLSCSPISGHRSVSWYQQTPGQGLQFLFEYFSETQRNKGNFPGRFSGRQFSNSRSEMNVSTLELGDSALYLCASSLDGLNTEAFFGQGTRLTVV.